This TCR beta chain came from a study of T-cell memory formation after mild COVID-19. Study-wide context: TCR clusters were largely donor specific. Study results and limitations: Among clones contracting day 15 to 85, CD4/CD8 was balanced, whereas later expanders leaned CD4+.

Germline CDR1 reads MNHEY; CDR2 reads SVGAGI. The CDR3 runs 14 residues. Trimming removed 0 bases from V and 4 bases from J, with 9 bases in between. A few counts support this clonotype. Its antigen is currently unknown. TCRdb used MiXCR to reprocess the 5' RACE reads, holding one entry per CDR3 protein. The sample records 450,000 to 650,000 distinct CDR3 sequences, 20% being singletons. The chain has TRBV6-5 and TRBJ1-1; D gene uncertain. The origin of this receptor is an adult woman who had mild COVID-19 (a few samples of this study predate the infection). Cell type and time point are not known. The material sequenced was PBMCs or a T cell subset sorted from them (not recorded which). CDR3 sequence (DNA): TGTGCCAGCAGTTACTCCTCGGCAATCACTGAAGCTTTCTTT. It encodes CASSYSSAITEAFF.